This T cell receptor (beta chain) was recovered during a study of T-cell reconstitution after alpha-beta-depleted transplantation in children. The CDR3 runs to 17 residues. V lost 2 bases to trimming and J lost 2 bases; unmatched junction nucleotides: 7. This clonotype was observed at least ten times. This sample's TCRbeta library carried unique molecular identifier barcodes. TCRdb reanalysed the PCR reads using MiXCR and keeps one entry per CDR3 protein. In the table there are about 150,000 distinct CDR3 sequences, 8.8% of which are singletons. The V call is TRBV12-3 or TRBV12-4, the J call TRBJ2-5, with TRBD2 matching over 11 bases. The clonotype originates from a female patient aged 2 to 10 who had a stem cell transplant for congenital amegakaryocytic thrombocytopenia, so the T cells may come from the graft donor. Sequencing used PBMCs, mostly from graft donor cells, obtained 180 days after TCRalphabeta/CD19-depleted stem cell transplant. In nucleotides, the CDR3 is TGTGCCAGCAGTTTACGAGGGACTAGCGGAACGCAAGAGACCCAGTACTTC. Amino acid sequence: CASSLRGTSGTQETQYF.